These 22 T cell receptor beta chains originate from one sample sequenced in a study of response to subunit inactivated influenza vaccine (dated by TCRdb to between 2017 and 2018). The library was prepared using RT-PCR. TCRdb lists the instrument as Illumina HiSeq 2500. Using fastp trimming at Q25 and MiXCR clonotype assembly, TCRdb reanalyzed the public sequencing data and kept in-frame beta chains. All rows with the same CDR3 protein become a single entry with the most common DNA and genes. This sample has roughly 190,000 distinct CDR3 sequences in its table, and more than 10% of those were observed once. The ten largest clonotypes hold roughly 29% of the sample. These same data were also listed under a study on T cells expressing NK-cell markers. The second paper further reports: TCR beta cDNA libraries were made by 5'RACE template switching that added a universal primer site and unique molecular identifiers.

The sample was CD8+ T cells sorted from PBMCs, taken 11 to 12 days after vaccination. The receptors shown here come from a man aged 50-60 years who received an inactivated influenza vaccine. Donor details come from another sample of the same person, matched by shared clones.

This clonotype has ten or more counts. The rearrangement links TRBV15 to TRBJ2-7, with 7 bases aligning to TRBD2. Trimming removed 0 bases from V and 3 bases from J; junction bases left unmatched: 8. In germline, CDR1 is LNHNV, CDR2 YYDKDF (reference sequence). This CDR3 spans 16 amino acids. CDR3 sequence (DNA): TGTGCCACCAGCAGAGATGGATCGGGAGGTATCTACGAGCAGTACTTC. Encoded protein: CATSRDGSGGIYEQYF.

There are a few counts of this clonotype. The chain has TRBV11-2 and TRBJ2-1; no definite D call. V was cut by 5 bases and J by 6 bases, with 2 bases left in between. The length of the CDR3 is 10 residues. Germline V gene lookup returns CDR1 SGHAT and CDR2 FQNNGV. CDR3 loop: CASSGNEQFF. The CDR3 nucleotides are TGTGCCAGCAGCGGCAATGAGCAGTTCTTC.

The chain employs TRBV12-3 or TRBV12-4 and TRBJ2-7; 7 bases align to TRBD1. There are 12 residues in the CDR3. The ends lost 6 bases at V and 5 bases at J; junction bases unmatched: 4. The CDR3 spells CASRTGFNEQYF. The CDR3 nucleotides are TGTGCCAGCAGGACAGGGTTCAACGAGCAGTACTTC.

V is TRBV11-1 and J is TRBJ2-3; D could derive from TRBD1 or TRBD2 (5 bases each). This CDR3 spans 15 amino acids. V dropped 1 base and J dropped 0 bases, with 8 bases sitting between them. Germline assignment: CDR1 SGHAT and CDR2 FQDESV (reference sequence). CDR3 protein: CASSLGQRSTDTQYF. CDR3 DNA: TGTGCCAGCAGCTTAGGACAGCGGAGCACAGATACGCAGTATTTT.

The chain joins TRBV20-1 to TRBJ2-2, with D perhaps TRBD2 (6 bases). V gave up 0 bases and J gave up 6 bases, with 8 bases separating them. The germline CDR1 and CDR2 sequences are DFQATT and SNEGSKA (reference sequence). This CDR3 has 13 amino acids. The CDR3, as DNA: TGCAGTGCTAGAGATCCGGGGGCCGGGGAGCTGTTTTTT. Its protein product is CSARDPGAGELFF.

V gene TRBV27 combines with J gene TRBJ2-2; 12 bases line up with TRBD2. The CDR3 spans 18 residues. Trimming removed 5 bases from V and 0 bases from J; junction bases left unmatched: 7. CDR1 is MNHEY and CDR2 is SMNVEV in the germline V gene (reference sequence). The CDR3 DNA follows: TGTGCCAGCAGTAGACTAGCGGGGGCCGCAGCGAACACCGGGGAGCTGTTTTTT. Translation: CASSRLAGAAANTGELFF.

This clonotype showed up many times. The V call is TRBV11-1, the J call TRBJ2-1; 9 nucleotides agree with TRBD1. This CDR3 is 19 amino acids long. Germline-derived CDR1 and CDR2 are SGHAT and FQDESV (reference sequence). The V and J ends lost 5 bases and 1 base, in that order; junction bases with no gene match: 15. The CDR3 nucleotides read TGTGCCAGCAGCGGACCGGAACTACAGGGGGCTGGGTCCTACAATGAGCAGTTCTTC. Translation: CASSGPELQGAGSYNEQFF.

This chain joins TRBV5-4 and TRBJ2-7; TRBD2 might be the D (6 bases). Trimming removed 4 bases from V and 0 bases from J, with 14 bases in between. The CDR3 is 15 residues long. Germline-derived CDR1 and CDR2 are SGHNT and YYREEE (reference sequence). CDR3 loop: CASSTRDFSSYEQYF. The CDR3 nucleotides read TGTGCCAGCAGCACAAGGGACTTCAGCTCCTACGAGCAGTACTTC.

This clonotype was seen many times. The J gene is TRBJ2-1, the V gene TRBV4-3; 14 positions agree with TRBD2. This CDR3 comprises 17 residues. The V gene's germline CDR1 is LGHNA and CDR2 YSLEER. After removal of 4 bases from V and 7 bases from J, the junction contained 9 bases not matched to a gene. In DNA form, the CDR3 reads TGCGCCAGCAGCCCCGGGACTAGCGGGAGTTCAGAGAATGAGCAGTTCTTC. It yields the protein CASSPGTSGSSENEQFF.

The V and J genes are TRBV3-1 and TRBJ2-5; D perhaps matches TRBD1 (6 bases). This CDR3 has 17 residues. Trimming shortened V by 7 bases and J by 5 bases, and 26 bases separated the two germline ends. Per the germline V gene, CDR1 is LGHDT and CDR2 is YNNKEL (reference sequence). This CDR3 is CASTGSRRSGHRETQYF. The CDR3 DNA sequence: TGTGCCAGCACGGGCTCGCGACGCTCGGGACATAGGGAGACCCAGTACTTC.

About this clonotype itself: A junction end diverges from the germline sequence, so it may reflect a read error. This chain connects TRBV11-3 to TRBJ2-5; possibly TRBD1 for D (5 bases). CDR1 is SGHNT and CDR2 is YENEEA in the germline V gene. This CDR3 comprises 16 residues. The chain's CDR3 is CDSFSLADCGEETQYF. CDR3 bases: TGCGACAGCTTCTCTTTAGCAGACTGCGGAGAAGAGACCCAGTACTTC.

A few counts support this clonotype. This chain uses TRBV30 with TRBJ2-3; TRBD1 might be the D (5 bases). The CDR3 contains 14 residues. CDR1 is GTSNPN and CDR2 is SVGIG in the germline V gene (reference sequence). Trimming removed 8 bases at V and 4 bases at J, with 19 bases between. CDR3 DNA: TGTGCCGGGGCTGGGATCCGAGGAGCAGATACGCAGTATTTT. Protein product: CAGAGIRGADTQYF.

In nucleotides, the CDR3 is TGTGCCAGCAGTGAAGGGGGGCAGGTTCCCACTTACGAGCAGTACTTC. It yields the protein CASSEGGQVPTYEQYF. The chain joins TRBV2 to TRBJ2-7, with D maybe TRBD1 (6 bases). CDR1 and CDR2 from the germline V gene are SNHLY and FYNNEI. CDR3 size: 16 residues. The V end lost 1 base, the J end lost 4 bases, and 17 bases lay between the germline ends.

This clonotype was counted only a few times. The chain links TRBV15 to TRBJ1-1, with 8 bases lining up with TRBD1. The CDR3 extends over 13 amino acids. V lost 0 bases and J lost 8; bases outside the gene matches: 2. CDR1 and CDR2 from the germline V gene are LNHNV and YYDKDF (reference sequence). As DNA, the CDR3 is TGTGCCACCAGCAGAGATTGGGACAGGGAAGCTTTCTTT. Encoded protein: CATSRDWDREAFF.

A note on this clonotype: Sequence at one end of the junction differs from germline and may be a read error. The rearrangement links TRBV12-3 or TRBV12-4 to TRBJ2-1; 9 nucleotides match TRBD2. This CDR3 spans 15 amino acids. Here the CDR3 DNA reads TGTGCCAGCAGGTTAGCGGGAGCAGGTTTGGATGAGCAGTTCTTC. Translation gives CASRLAGAGLDEQFF.

This chain joins TRBV3-1 and TRBJ2-7; possible D gene TRBD1, 6 bases. The CDR3 spans 15 residues. Trimming stripped 0 bases from V and 3 bases from J, with 12 bases between. The germline V gene encodes CDR1 LGHDT and CDR2 YNNKEL (reference sequence). Written as DNA, the CDR3 is TGTGCCAGCAGCCAAGAAGGGGGACCAGGCTACGAGCAGTACTTC. Protein product: CASSQEGGPGYEQYF.

This clonotype occurred many times. The chain is built from TRBV12-3 or TRBV12-4 and TRBJ1-5; 10 nucleotides match TRBD1. Unmatched junction bases numbered 10, after V lost 7 bases and J lost 4 bases. This CDR3 comprises 16 residues. CDR3 sequence: CASNPPDRGSNQPQHF. DNA of the CDR3: TGTGCCAGCAATCCGCCGGACAGGGGGTCTAATCAGCCCCAGCATTTT.

This clonotype was observed many times. The chain joins TRBV12-3 or TRBV12-4 to TRBJ1-2; 10 bases align to TRBD1. The CDR3 contains 13 residues. V lost 6 bases to trimming and J lost 6 bases; unmatched junction nucleotides: 4. In DNA, the CDR3 is TGTGCCAGCAGCCACGGGACAGGGGATGGCTACACCTTC. Its protein is CASSHGTGDGYTF.

There are a few counts of this clonotype. The junction differs from germline at one of its ends, possibly a read error. The genes are TRBV28 and TRBJ1-4, with TRBD1 matching over 7 bases. This CDR3 contains 14 residues. The germline V gene encodes CDR1 MDHEN and CDR2 SYDVKM. This CDR3 is CASSLRQGEERLFF. Here the CDR3 DNA reads TGTGCCAGCAGTTTGAGACAGGGTGAGGAAAGACTGTTTTTT.

This sequence joins TRBV20-1 and TRBJ2-7, with 7 bases that match TRBD1. Unmatched junction bases numbered 7, after V lost 3 bases and J lost 2 bases. Per the germline V gene, CDR1 is DFQATT and CDR2 is SNEGSKA (reference sequence). This CDR3 is built from 14 residues. The CDR3 DNA reads as TGCAGTGCTAGGCCGGGACAGATAACCTACGAGCAGTACTTC. It is translated as CSARPGQITYEQYF.

The chain joins TRBV27 to TRBJ1-1; maybe TRBD1 (6 bases). Per germline, CDR1 MNHEY and CDR2 SMNVEV (reference sequence). Trimming took off 5 bases at V and 4 bases at J, with 17 bases between the two ends. The CDR3 covers 15 residues. This CDR3 is CASSGYREVSTEAFF. CDR3 sequence (DNA): TGTGCCAGCAGTGGCTACAGGGAAGTTAGCACTGAAGCTTTCTTT.

V is TRBV3-1 and J is TRBJ2-4; TRBD2 matches 8 bases. V lost 0 bases to trimming and J lost 9 bases; unmatched junction nucleotides: 16. Per germline, CDR1 LGHDT and CDR2 YNNKEL (reference sequence). This CDR3 has 18 amino acids. In nucleotides, the CDR3 is TGTGCCAGCAGCCAAGAATGGGCTAGCGGGCCCAAGAGGGGCATTCAGTACTTC. Translated, it gives CASSQEWASGPKRGIQYF.